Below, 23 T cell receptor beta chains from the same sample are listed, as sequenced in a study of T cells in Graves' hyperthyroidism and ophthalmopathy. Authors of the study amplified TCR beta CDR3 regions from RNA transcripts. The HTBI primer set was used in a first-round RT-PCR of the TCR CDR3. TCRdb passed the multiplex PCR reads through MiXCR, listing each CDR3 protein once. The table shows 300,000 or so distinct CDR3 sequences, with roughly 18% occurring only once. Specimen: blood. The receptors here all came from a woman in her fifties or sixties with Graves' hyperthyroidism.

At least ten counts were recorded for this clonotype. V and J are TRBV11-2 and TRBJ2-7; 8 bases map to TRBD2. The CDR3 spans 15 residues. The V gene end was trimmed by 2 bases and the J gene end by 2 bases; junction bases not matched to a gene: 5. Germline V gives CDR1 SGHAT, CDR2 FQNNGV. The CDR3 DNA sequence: TGTGCCAGCAGCTTAAGAGCGGGAGTGGCCTACGAGCAGTACTTC. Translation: CASSLRAGVAYEQYF.

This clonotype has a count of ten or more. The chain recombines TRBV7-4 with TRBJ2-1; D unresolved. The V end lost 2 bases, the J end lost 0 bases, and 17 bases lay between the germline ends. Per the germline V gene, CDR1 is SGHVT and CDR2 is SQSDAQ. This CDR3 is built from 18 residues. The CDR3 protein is CASSLSFCGQFSYNEQFF. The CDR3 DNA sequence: TGTGCCAGCAGCTTATCATTCTGCGGCCAGTTCTCCTACAATGAGCAGTTCTTC.

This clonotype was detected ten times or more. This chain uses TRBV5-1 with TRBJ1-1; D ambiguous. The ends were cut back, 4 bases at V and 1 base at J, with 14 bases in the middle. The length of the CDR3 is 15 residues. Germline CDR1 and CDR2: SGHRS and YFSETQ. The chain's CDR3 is CASSPMYAPNTEAFF. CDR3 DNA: TGCGCCAGCAGCCCCATGTACGCTCCGAACACTGAAGCTTTCTTT.

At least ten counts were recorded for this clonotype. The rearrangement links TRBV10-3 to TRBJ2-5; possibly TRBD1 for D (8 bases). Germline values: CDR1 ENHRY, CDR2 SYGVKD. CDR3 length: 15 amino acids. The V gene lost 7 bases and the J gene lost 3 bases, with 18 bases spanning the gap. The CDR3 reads CAINRGGGPEETQYF. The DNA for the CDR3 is TGTGCCATCAACAGGGGGGGAGGACCGGAAGAGACCCAGTACTTC.

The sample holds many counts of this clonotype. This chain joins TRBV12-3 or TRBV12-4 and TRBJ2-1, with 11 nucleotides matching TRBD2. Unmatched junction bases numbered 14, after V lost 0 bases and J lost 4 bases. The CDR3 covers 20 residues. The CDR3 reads CASSLAIYSSGGKYYNEQFF. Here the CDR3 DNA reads TGTGCCAGCAGTTTAGCGATTTATTCTAGCGGGGGGAAATATTACAATGAGCAGTTCTTC.

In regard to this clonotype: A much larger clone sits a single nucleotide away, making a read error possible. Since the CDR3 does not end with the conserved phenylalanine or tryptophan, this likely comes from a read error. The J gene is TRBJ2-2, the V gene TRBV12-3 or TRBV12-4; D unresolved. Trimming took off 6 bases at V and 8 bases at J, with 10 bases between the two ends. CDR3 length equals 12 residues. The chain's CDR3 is CASRASRGELFL. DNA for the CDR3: TGTGCCAGCAGGGCATCGAGGGGGGAGCTGTTTCTT.

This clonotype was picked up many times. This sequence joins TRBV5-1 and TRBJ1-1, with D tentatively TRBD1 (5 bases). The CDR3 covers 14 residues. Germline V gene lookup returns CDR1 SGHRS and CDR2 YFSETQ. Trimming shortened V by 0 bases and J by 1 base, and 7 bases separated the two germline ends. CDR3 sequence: CASSLVDRNTEAFF. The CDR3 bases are TGCGCCAGCAGCTTGGTAGACAGGAACACTGAAGCTTTCTTT.

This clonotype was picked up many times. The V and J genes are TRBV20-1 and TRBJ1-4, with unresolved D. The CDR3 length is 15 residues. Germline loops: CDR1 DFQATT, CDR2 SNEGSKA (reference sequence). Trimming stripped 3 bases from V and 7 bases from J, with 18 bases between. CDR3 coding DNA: TGCAGTGCTAGCCCCGGATATTGGGAGGGTGAAAAACTGTTTTTT. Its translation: CSASPGYWEGEKLFF.

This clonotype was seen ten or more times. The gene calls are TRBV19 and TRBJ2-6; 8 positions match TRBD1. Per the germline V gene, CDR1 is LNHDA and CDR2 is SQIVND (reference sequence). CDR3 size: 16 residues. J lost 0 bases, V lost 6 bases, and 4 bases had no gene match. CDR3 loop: CASRTTGDSGANVLTF. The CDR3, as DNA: TGTGCCAGTAGAACGACAGGGGACTCTGGGGCCAACGTCCTGACTTTC.

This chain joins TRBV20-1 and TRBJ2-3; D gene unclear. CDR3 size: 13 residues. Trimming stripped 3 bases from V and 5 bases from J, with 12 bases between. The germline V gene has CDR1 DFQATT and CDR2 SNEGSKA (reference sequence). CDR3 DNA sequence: TGCAGTGCTAGTGGTGGAGCCGGAGATACGCAGTATTTT. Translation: CSASGGAGDTQYF.

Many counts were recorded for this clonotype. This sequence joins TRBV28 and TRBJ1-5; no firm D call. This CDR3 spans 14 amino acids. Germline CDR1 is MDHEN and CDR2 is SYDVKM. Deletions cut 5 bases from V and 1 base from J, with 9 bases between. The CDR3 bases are TGTGCCAGCAGTCATCTATTAAGCAATCAGCCCCAGCATTTT. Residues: CASSHLLSNQPQHF. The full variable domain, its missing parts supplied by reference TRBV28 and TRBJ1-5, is DVKVTQSSRYLVKRTGEKVFLECVQDMDHENMFWYRQDPGLGLRLIYFSYDVKMKEKGDIPEGYSVSREKKERFSLILESASTNQTSMYLCASSHLLSNQPQHFGDGTRLSIL.

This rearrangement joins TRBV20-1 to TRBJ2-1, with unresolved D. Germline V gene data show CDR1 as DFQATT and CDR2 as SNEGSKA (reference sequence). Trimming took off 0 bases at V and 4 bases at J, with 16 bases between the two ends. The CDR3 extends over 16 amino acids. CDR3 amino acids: CSARDSGFLRYNEQFF. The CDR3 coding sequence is TGCAGTGCTAGAGATTCGGGTTTTTTACGATACAATGAGCAGTTCTTC.

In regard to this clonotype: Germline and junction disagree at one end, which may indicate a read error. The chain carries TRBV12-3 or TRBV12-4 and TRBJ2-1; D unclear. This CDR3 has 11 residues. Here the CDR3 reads CASRSYNERFF. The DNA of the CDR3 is TGTGCCAGCAGAAGCTACAATGAGCGGTTCTTC.

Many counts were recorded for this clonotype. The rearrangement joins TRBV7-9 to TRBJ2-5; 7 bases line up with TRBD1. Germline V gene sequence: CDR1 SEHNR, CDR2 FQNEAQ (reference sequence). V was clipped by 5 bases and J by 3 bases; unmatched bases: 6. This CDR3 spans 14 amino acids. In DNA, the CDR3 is TGTGCCAGCAGCCGTACCGGGACAGAAGAGACCCAGTACTTC. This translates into CASSRTGTEETQYF. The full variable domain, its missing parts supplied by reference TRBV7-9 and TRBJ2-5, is DTGVSQNPRHKITKRGQNVTFRCDPISEHNRLYWYRQTLGQGPEFLTYFQNEAQLEKSRLLSDRFSAERPKGSFSTLEIQRTEQGDSAMYLCASSRTGTEETQYFGPGTRLLVL.

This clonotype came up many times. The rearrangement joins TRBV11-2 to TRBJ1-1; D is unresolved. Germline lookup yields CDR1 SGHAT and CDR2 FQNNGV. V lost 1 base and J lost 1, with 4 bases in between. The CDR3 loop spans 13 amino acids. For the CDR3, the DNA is TGTGCCAGCAGCTTAGTTCCGAACACTGAAGCTTTCTTT. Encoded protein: CASSLVPNTEAFF.

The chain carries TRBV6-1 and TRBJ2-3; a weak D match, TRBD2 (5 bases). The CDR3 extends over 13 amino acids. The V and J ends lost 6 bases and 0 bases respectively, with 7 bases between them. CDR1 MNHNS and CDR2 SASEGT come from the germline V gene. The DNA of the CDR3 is TGTGCCAGCAGGGAGCGGAGCACAGATACGCAGTATTTT. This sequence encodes CASRERSTDTQYF.

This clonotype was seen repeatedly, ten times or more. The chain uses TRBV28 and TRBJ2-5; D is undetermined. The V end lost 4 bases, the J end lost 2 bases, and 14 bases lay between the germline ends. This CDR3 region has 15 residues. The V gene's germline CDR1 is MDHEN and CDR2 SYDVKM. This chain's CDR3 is CASSSLPGGQETQYF. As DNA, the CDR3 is TGTGCCAGCAGTTCCTTACCGGGTGGACAAGAGACCCAGTACTTC.

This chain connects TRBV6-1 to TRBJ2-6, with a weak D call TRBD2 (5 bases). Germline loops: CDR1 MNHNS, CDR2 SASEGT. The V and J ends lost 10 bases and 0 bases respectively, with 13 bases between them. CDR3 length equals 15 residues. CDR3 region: CATGVGYSGANVLTF. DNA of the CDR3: TGTGCCACCGGGGTGGGGTACTCTGGGGCCAACGTCCTGACTTTC.

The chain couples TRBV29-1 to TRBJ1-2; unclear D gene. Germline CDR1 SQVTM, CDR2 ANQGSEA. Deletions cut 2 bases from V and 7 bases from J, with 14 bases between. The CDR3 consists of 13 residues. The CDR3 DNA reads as TGCAGCGTTGAACTTCGGCTCTATAGTGGCTACACCTTC. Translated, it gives CSVELRLYSGYTF.

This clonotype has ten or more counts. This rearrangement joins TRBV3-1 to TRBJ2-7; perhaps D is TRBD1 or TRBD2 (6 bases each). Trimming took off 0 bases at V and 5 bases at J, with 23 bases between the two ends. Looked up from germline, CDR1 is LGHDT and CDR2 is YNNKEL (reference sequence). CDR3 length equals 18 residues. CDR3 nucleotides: TGTGCCAGCAGCCAAGATCCCTACGAGACAGGCGGGGACGACGAGCAGTACTTC. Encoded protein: CASSQDPYETGGDDEQYF.

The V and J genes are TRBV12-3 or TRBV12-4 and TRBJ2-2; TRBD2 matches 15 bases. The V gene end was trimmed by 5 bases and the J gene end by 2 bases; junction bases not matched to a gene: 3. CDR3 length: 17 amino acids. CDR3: CASSGLAGGRNTGELFF. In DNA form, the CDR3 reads TGTGCCAGCAGTGGACTAGCGGGGGGGCGAAACACCGGGGAGCTGTTTTTT.

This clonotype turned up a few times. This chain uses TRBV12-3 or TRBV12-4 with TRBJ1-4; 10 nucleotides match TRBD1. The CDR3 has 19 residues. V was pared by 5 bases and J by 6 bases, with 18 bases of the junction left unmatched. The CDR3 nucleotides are TGTGCCAGCAGTCCGGGACAGGGACAGGGGCCTCAACGAGATGAAAAACTGTTTTTT. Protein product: CASSPGQGQGPQRDEKLFF.

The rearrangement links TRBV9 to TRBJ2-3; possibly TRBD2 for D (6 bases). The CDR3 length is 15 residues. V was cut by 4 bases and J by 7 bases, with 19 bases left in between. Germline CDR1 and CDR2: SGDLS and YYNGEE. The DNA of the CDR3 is TGTGCCAGCAGCTCCCCCGGAGGGGACGGATATACGCAGTATTTT. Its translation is CASSSPGGDGYTQYF.